This T cell receptor (beta chain) derives from a study of response to subunit inactivated influenza vaccine. This clonotype was seen repeatedly, ten times or more. TCRdb independently ran MiXCR on the RT-PCR reads; one entry per CDR3 protein. The sample has 550,000 to 650,000 distinct CDR3 sequences, approximately 12% seen once. The V end lost 5 bases, the J end lost 0 bases, and 12 bases lay between the germline ends. Germline V CDR1 and CDR2: SGHRS, YFSETQ. CDR3 length: 14 amino acids. The sequencing used PBMCs from blood, collected on the day of vaccination. The chain couples TRBV5-1 to TRBJ2-7; D not certain. This clonotype was sampled from a man in his forties or fifties who received an inactivated influenza vaccine. The DNA of the CDR3 is TGCGCCAGCAGACCTGAGGACGGCTCCTACGAGCAGTACTTC. Translating gives CASRPEDGSYEQYF.